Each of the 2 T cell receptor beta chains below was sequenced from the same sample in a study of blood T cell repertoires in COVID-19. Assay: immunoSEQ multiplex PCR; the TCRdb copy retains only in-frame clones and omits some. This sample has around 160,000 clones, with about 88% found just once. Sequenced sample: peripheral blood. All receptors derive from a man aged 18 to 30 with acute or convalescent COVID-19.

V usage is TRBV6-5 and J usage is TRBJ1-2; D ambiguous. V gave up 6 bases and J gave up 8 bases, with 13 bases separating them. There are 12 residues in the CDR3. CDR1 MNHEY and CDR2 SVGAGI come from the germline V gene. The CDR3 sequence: CASSSTTNGYTF. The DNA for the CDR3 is TGTGCCAGCAGCTCAACGACAAACGGCTACACCTTC.

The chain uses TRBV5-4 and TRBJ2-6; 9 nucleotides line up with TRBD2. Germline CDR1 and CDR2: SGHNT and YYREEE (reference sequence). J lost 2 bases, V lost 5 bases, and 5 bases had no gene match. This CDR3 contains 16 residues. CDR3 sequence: CASSSGLAPGANVLTF. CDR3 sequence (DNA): TGTGCCAGCAGTTCGGGACTAGCCCCTGGGGCCAACGTCCTGACTTTC. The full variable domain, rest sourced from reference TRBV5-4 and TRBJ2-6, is ETGVTQSPTHLIKTRGQQVTLRCSSQSGHNTVSWYQQALGQGPQFIFQYYREEENGRGNFPPRFSGLQFPNYSSELNVNALELDDSALYLCASSSGLAPGANVLTFGAGSRLTVL.